This T cell receptor beta chain was identified during a study of blood T cell repertoires in COVID-19. Study-level information: The United States, Italy and Spain were the sources of the acute and convalescent COVID-19 samples. T cells, B-cell-depleted T cells, or PBMCs provided the cDNA or gDNA that served as material.

V lost 5 bases and J lost 2; bases outside the gene matches: 4. CDR1 is SGHVS, CDR2 FQNEAQ, per germline. The CDR3 extends over 14 amino acids. The data were produced by immunoSEQ multiplex PCR, yet TCRdb's version contains in-frame clones alone and is incomplete. Found here are around 220,000 clones, 84% of them singletons; the top ten hold less than 7%. V and J are TRBV7-8 and TRBJ1-2, with 8 bases lining up with TRBD1. The receptor comes from a woman aged 40 to 49 who had recovered from COVID-19. The sequenced sample consisted of PBMCs or T cells enriched from blood (not recorded which). The CDR3 is CASSPGQGNYGYTF. The CDR3 coding sequence is TGTGCCAGCAGCCCAGGACAGGGCAACTATGGCTACACCTTC.